These 28 T cell receptor beta chains were sequenced from one sample in a study of blood T cell repertoires in COVID-19. Using immunoSEQ multiplex PCR, the repertoire was profiled, and TCRdb retains in-frame clones only, with some absent. The profile shows tens of thousands of clones, roughly 90% of them singletons. The sample taken for sequencing was peripheral blood. These receptors were taken from a human donor in a cohort sampled during active COVID-19.

This chain uses TRBV5-6 with TRBJ2-2; TRBD1 aligns across 8 bases. The CDR3 is 15 amino acids. Germline CDR1 is SGHDT and CDR2 is YYEEEE. Unmatched junction bases numbered 7, after V lost 3 bases and J lost 6 bases. For the CDR3, the DNA is TGTGCCAGCAGCTCTGGGGGACAGGTCGCCGGGGAGCTGTTTTTT. It codes for CASSSGGQVAGELFF.

The chain has TRBV6-5 and TRBJ1-5; no definite D call. V dropped 6 bases and J dropped 1 base, with 7 bases sitting between them. Germline V gives CDR1 MNHEY, CDR2 SVGAGI. The CDR3 consists of 13 residues. CDR3 residues: CASSRLSNQPQHF. The CDR3 DNA follows: TGTGCCAGCAGCCGGTTGAGCAATCAGCCCCAGCATTTT.

J is TRBJ2-1 and V is TRBV29-1; unclear D gene. The CDR3 loop spans 14 amino acids. Germline loops: CDR1 SQVTM, CDR2 ANQGSEA. Trimming removed 4 bases at V and 2 bases at J, with 12 bases between. This CDR3 is CSVGKRPPYNEQFF. The CDR3, as DNA: TGCAGCGTTGGGAAGCGTCCCCCCTACAATGAGCAGTTCTTC.

V usage is TRBV6-4 and J usage is TRBJ1-3; possible D gene TRBD1, 6 bases. With 4 bases removed from V and 0 bases from J, the gap between germline ends came to 22 bases. CDR1 and CDR2 from the germline V gene are MRHNA and SNTAGT. The CDR3 loop spans 19 amino acids. The CDR3 protein is CASSVPPGQSATSGNTIYF. The CDR3 nucleotides read TGTGCCAGCAGTGTTCCCCCGGGACAAAGTGCTACCTCTGGAAACACCATATATTTT.

The chain uses TRBV25-1 and TRBJ2-7, with 9 nucleotides matching TRBD1. The CDR3 consists of 15 residues. The germline CDR1 and CDR2 sequences are MGHDK and SYGVNS. With 4 bases clipped from V and 4 bases from J, the junction kept 8 bases outside the gene matches. DNA of the CDR3: TGTGCCAGCAGTGGCCCGGGACAGGGTAATTACGAGCAGTACTTC. Translating it yields CASSGPGQGNYEQYF.

The chain uses TRBV9 and TRBJ2-1; D is ambiguous. Germline CDR1 SGDLS, CDR2 YYNGEE. This CDR3 is 14 amino acids long. Trimming removed 7 bases at V and 6 bases at J, with 17 bases between. CDR3 residues: CASGPSRRGNEQFF. In DNA, the CDR3 is TGTGCCAGCGGCCCCTCGCGAAGAGGCAATGAGCAGTTCTTC.

The V gene is TRBV7-6, the J gene TRBJ2-7; the D is unclear. The V end was cut by 5 bases, the J end by 2 bases, with 10 bases between. Germline V gene lookup returns CDR1 SGHVS and CDR2 FNYEAQ. The CDR3 has 13 amino acids. The CDR3 nucleotides are TGTGCCAGCAGCCCCCTCGCAGCCTACGAGCAGTACTTC. Translated: CASSPLAAYEQYF.

This sequence joins TRBV19 and TRBJ1-6, with 8 bases lining up with TRBD1. CDR1 is LNHDA, CDR2 SQIVND, per germline (reference sequence). The CDR3 loop spans 14 amino acids. The ends lost 4 bases at V and 7 bases at J; junction bases unmatched: 3. CDR3 nucleotide sequence: TGTGCCAGTAGTACGACAGGGGCAAATTCACCCCTCCACTTT. It encodes CASSTTGANSPLHF.

The V and J genes are TRBV30 and TRBJ2-5; D unresolved. This CDR3 has 13 residues. CDR1 and CDR2 from the germline V gene are GTSNPN and SVGIG (reference sequence). V shed 2 bases and J shed 5 bases, with 12 bases lying between them. CDR3 DNA sequence: TGTGCCTGGAGTAACGGCGGCCGGGAGACCCAGTACTTC. It encodes CAWSNGGRETQYF.

The chain recombines TRBV27 with TRBJ1-1; 8 nucleotides line up with TRBD1. The CDR3 extends over 11 amino acids. CDR1 is MNHEY, CDR2 SMNVEV, per germline (reference sequence). The V and J ends lost 6 bases and 8 bases, in that order; junction bases with no gene match: 2. CDR3 in DNA: TGTGCCAGCAGAACAGGGGGGGAAGCTTTCTTT. It encodes CASRTGGEAFF.

Written as DNA, the CDR3 is TGTGCCAGTAGTTTCCTAGCCAACAATGAGCAGTTCTTC. Protein product: CASSFLANNEQFF. The V gene is TRBV19, the J gene TRBJ2-1; tentative D call: TRBD2 (5 bases). V gave up 5 bases and J gave up 5 bases, with 10 bases separating them. The CDR3 is made up of 13 amino acids. The germline CDR1 and CDR2 sequences are LNHDA and SQIVND (reference sequence). Full variable domain (missing parts from reference TRBV19 and TRBJ2-1): DGGITQSPKYLFRKEGQNVTLSCEQNLNHDAMYWYRQDPGQGLRLIYYSQIVNDFQKGDIAEGYSVSREKKESFPLTVTSAQKNPTAFYLCASSFLANNEQFFGPGTRLTVL.

V and J are TRBV6-5 and TRBJ2-7, with 10 positions matching TRBD2. Germline lookup yields CDR1 MNHEY and CDR2 SVGAGI. The CDR3 loop spans 13 amino acids. As DNA, the CDR3 is TGTGGGACACGGACTAGCGGTACCTACGAGCAGTACTTC. The encoded protein is CGTRTSGTYEQYF.

The chain employs TRBV7-8 and TRBJ2-1; 8 bases are a match to TRBD1. The CDR3 totals 14 residues. Germline V CDR1 and CDR2: SGHVS, FQNEAQ. V trimming: 8 bases; J trimming: 3 bases; junction bases outside the gene matches: 6. The CDR3, as DNA: TGTGCCAGCCTCGACAGGGGTAACTACAATGAGCAGTTCTTC. It specifies CASLDRGNYNEQFF. Full variable domain (remainder filled in from reference TRBV7-8 and TRBJ2-1): GAGVSQSPRYKVAKRGQDVALRCDPISGHVSLFWYQQALGQGPEFLTYFQNEAQLDKSGLPSDRFFAERPEGSVSTLKIQRTQQEDSAVYLCASLDRGNYNEQFFGPGTRLTVL.

The rearrangement joins TRBV5-1 to TRBJ2-7; unclear D gene. The CDR3 has 13 amino acids. V lost 5 bases to trimming and J lost 2 bases, with 11 bases between them. Per the germline V gene, CDR1 is SGHRS and CDR2 is YFSETQ. In DNA form, the CDR3 reads TGCGCCAGCAGATATGGGCAGACCTACGAGCAGTACTTC. It is translated as CASRYGQTYEQYF.

V usage is TRBV7-9 and J usage is TRBJ1-1, with a weak D call TRBD1 (5 bases). The CDR3 is made up of 14 amino acids. The V end was cut by 3 bases, the J end by 7 bases, with 15 bases between. Germline V gene sequence: CDR1 SEHNR, CDR2 FQNEAQ (reference sequence). CDR3: CASSFLATGGEAFF. The CDR3, as DNA: TGTGCCAGCAGCTTCCTGGCAACAGGCGGTGAAGCTTTCTTT.

The chain recombines TRBV2 with TRBJ1-6; D is undetermined. The germline CDR1 and CDR2 sequences are SNHLY and FYNNEI. Trimming removed 10 bases at V and 7 bases at J, with 11 bases between. This CDR3 region has 12 residues. CDR3 sequence reads: CATKLTNSPLHF. CDR3 nucleotide sequence: TGTGCCACAAAACTAACCAATTCACCCCTCCACTTT. The whole variable domain, filled in from reference TRBV2 and TRBJ1-6, reads EPEVTQTPSHQVTQMGQEVILRCVPISNHLYFYWYRQILGQKVEFLVSFYNNEISEKSEIFDDQFSVERPDGSNFTLKIRSTKLEDSAMYFCATKLTNSPLHFGNGTRLTVT.

V and J are TRBV6-2 or TRBV6-3 and TRBJ2-7; a possible D gene is TRBD1 (6 bases). This CDR3 is 14 amino acids long. The V end was cut by 3 bases, the J end by 6 bases, with 15 bases between. Germline CDR1 is MNHEY and CDR2 is SVGEGT. The CDR3 DNA reads TGTGCCAGCAGTTATTTGACAGGCCTCGGCGAGCAGTACTTC. Protein: CASSYLTGLGEQYF.

The V gene is TRBV6-2 or TRBV6-3, the J gene TRBJ1-2; TRBD1 is a possible D gene (6 bases). The V gene's germline CDR1 is MNHEY and CDR2 SVGEGT. This CDR3 is built from 12 residues. With 4 bases removed from V and 8 bases from J, the gap between germline ends came to 11 bases. CDR3 residues: CASSSMGAGYTF. The CDR3 DNA is TGTGCCAGCAGTTCTATGGGGGCAGGCTACACCTTC.

This chain joins TRBV4-1 and TRBJ1-3; D unresolved. The CDR3 is made up of 17 amino acids. Deletions cut 3 bases from V and 1 base from J, with 16 bases between. Germline V lookup: CDR1 MGHRA, CDR2 YSYEKL. CDR3 DNA sequence: TGCGCCAGCAGCCAGTTCCCGCAGGCCGCATCTGGAAACACCATATATTTT. This gives the protein CASSQFPQAASGNTIYF.

The V call is TRBV6-5, the J call TRBJ2-7, with 7 bases lining up with TRBD1. This CDR3 region has 16 residues. The germline V gene encodes CDR1 MNHEY and CDR2 SVGAGI. After removal of 0 bases from V and 4 bases from J, the junction contained 9 bases not matched to a gene. This CDR3 reads CASSYSTGRGLYEQYF. The DNA for the CDR3 is TGTGCCAGCAGTTACTCGACTGGCAGGGGGTTGTACGAGCAGTACTTC.

V gene TRBV6-5 combines with J gene TRBJ1-5, with TRBD1 as a possible D gene (6 bases). Trimming cost V 6 bases and J 5 bases, with 17 bases left between them. This CDR3 comprises 15 residues. Germline V gene lookup returns CDR1 MNHEY and CDR2 SVGAGI. This chain's CDR3 is CASRIRGAGYQPQHF. The DNA for the CDR3 is TGTGCCAGCAGGATCCGGGGGGCTGGCTATCAGCCCCAGCATTTT.

V is TRBV28 and J is TRBJ2-7; 9 nucleotides align to TRBD1. The junction had 7 bases not matched to a gene; V was cut back by 7 bases and J by 6 bases. This CDR3 has 13 residues. Germline V lookup: CDR1 MDHEN, CDR2 SYDVKM. The CDR3 loop is CASKGQGTFEQYF. CDR3 in DNA: TGTGCCAGCAAGGGACAGGGTACTTTCGAGCAGTACTTC.

The V gene is TRBV15, the J gene TRBJ1-5; unclear D gene. CDR1 is LNHNV, CDR2 YYDKDF, per germline (reference sequence). The V end was cut by 2 bases, the J end by 4 bases, with 3 bases between. The CDR3 extends over 12 amino acids. The CDR3 DNA reads as TGTGCCACCAGCAGACCTAATCAGCCCCAGCATTTT. This translates into CATSRPNQPQHF. Complete variable domain (other parts from reference TRBV15 and TRBJ1-5): DAMVIQNPRYQVTQFGKPVTLSCSQTLNHNVMYWYQQKSSQAPKLLFHYYDKDFNNEADTPDNFQSRRPNTSFCFLDIRSPGLGDTAMYLCATSRPNQPQHFGDGTRLSIL.

J is TRBJ2-7 and V is TRBV7-3, with TRBD2 matching over 7 bases. CDR1 and CDR2 from the germline V gene are SGHTA and FQGTGA. The CDR3 is 16 amino acids. Germline trimming cut 5 bases from V and 1 base from J; bases unmatched to any gene: 11. The CDR3: CASSPTGTTSSYEQYF. CDR3 bases: TGTGCCAGCAGCCCGACCGGGACTACGAGTTCCTACGAGCAGTACTTC.

CDR3 coding DNA: TGTGCCAGCAGGACTGAATCGCGCCGGGACTATGGCTACACCTTC. This encodes CASRTESRRDYGYTF. The chain is built from TRBV6-5 and TRBJ1-2, with no clear D. The CDR3 is made up of 15 amino acids. The V and J ends lost 6 bases and 3 bases respectively, with 17 bases between them. Per the germline V gene, CDR1 is MNHEY and CDR2 is SVGAGI.

V usage is TRBV3-1 (or the pseudogene TRBV3-2) and J usage is TRBJ2-1; TRBD2 agrees at 8 bases. The CDR3 has 14 amino acids. Trimming cost V 0 bases and J 9 bases; bases outside gene matches: 4. CDR1 LGHDT and CDR2 YNNKEL come from the germline V gene (reference sequence). The CDR3 here is CASSQEVAGSEQFF. CDR3 bases: TGTGCCAGCAGCCAAGAGGTAGCGGGGAGTGAGCAGTTCTTC.

The rearrangement uses TRBV7-6 and TRBJ2-3; the D is unclear. The CDR3 extends over 16 amino acids. The germline V gene has CDR1 SGHVS and CDR2 FNYEAQ. The germline V and J ends were trimmed by 0 bases and 2 bases, with 12 bases remaining between them. CDR3 residues: CASSLALGGFTDTQYF. CDR3 nucleotides: TGTGCCAGCAGCTTAGCGCTAGGCGGTTTCACAGATACGCAGTATTTT.

The rearrangement links TRBV2 to TRBJ1-1; 8 nucleotides match TRBD1. The CDR3 consists of 15 residues. Germline CDR1 reads SNHLY; CDR2 reads FYNNEI. J lost 1 base, V lost 6 bases, and 7 bases had no gene match. Here the CDR3 reads CASRQEGTGNTEAFF. The CDR3 coding sequence is TGTGCCAGCAGACAAGAGGGGACAGGGAACACTGAAGCTTTCTTT.